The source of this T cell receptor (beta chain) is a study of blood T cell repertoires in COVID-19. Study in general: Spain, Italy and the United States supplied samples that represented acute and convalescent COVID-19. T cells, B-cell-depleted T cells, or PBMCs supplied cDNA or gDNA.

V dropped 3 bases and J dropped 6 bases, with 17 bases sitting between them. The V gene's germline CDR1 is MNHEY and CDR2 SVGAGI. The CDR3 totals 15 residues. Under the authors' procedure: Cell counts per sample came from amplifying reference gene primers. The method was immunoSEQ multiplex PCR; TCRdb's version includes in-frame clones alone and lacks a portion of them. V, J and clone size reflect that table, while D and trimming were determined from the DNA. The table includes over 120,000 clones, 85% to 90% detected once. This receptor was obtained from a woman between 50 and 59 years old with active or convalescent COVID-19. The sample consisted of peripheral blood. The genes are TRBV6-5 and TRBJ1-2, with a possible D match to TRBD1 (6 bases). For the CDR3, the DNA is TGTGCCAGCAGTTATGGGGCCTCAAAGGGGGATGGCTACACCTTC. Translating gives CASSYGASKGDGYTF.